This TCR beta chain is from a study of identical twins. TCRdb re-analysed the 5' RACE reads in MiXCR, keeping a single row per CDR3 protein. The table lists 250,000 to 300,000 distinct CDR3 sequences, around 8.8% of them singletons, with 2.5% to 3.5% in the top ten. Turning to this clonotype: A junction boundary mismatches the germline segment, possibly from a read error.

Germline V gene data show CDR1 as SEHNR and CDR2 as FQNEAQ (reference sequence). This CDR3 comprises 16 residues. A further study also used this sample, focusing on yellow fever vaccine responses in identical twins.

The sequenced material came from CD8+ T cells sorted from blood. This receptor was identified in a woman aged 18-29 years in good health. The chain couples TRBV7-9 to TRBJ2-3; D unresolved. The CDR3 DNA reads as TGTGCCGGCAGCCCCGCGTTGCGGCGAAGCACAGATACGCAGTATTTT. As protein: CAGSPALRRSTDTQYF.